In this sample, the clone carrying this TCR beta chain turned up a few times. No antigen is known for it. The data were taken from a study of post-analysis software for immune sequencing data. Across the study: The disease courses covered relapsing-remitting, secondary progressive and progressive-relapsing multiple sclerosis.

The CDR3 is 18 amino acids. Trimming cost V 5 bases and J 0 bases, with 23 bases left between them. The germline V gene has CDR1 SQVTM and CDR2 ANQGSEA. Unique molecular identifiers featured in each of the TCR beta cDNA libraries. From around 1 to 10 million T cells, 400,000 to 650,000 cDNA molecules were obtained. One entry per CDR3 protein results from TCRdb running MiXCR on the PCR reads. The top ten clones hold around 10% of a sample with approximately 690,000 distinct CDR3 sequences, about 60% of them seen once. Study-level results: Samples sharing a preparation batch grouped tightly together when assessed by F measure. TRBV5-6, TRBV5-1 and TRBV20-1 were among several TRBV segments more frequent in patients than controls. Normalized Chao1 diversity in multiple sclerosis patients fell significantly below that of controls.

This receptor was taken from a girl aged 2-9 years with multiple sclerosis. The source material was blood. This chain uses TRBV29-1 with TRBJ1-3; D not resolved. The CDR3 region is CSVSISVGGYNSGNTIYF. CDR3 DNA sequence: TGCAGCGTTTCAATCTCCGTGGGAGGATACAACTCTGGAAACACCATATATTTT.